The TCR beta chain under discussion was sequenced for a study of blood T cell repertoires in COVID-19. TCRdb keeps only in-frame clones here, not all; method: immunoSEQ multiplex PCR. This sample carries about 56,000 clones, about 91% of them seen once, and the ten largest clones take more than 40%. Germline V gene data show CDR1 as MDHEN and CDR2 as SYDVKM. CDR3 size: 15 residues. Trimming left V 3 bases short and J 6 bases short, with 18 bases between. The source is a woman aged 55-70 years with COVID-19, enrolled during active disease. This rearrangement joins TRBV28 to TRBJ2-7; D perhaps matches TRBD2 (7 bases). Sequencing was performed on peripheral blood. The CDR3 region has the DNA TGTGCCAGCAGTTTGTTCCCGGGGGGCGCCTCCGAGCAGTACTTC. It yields the protein CASSLFPGGASEQYF. Full variable domain (remainder filled in from reference TRBV28 and TRBJ2-7): DVKVTQSSRYLVKRTGEKVFLECVQDMDHENMFWYRQDPGLGLRLIYFSYDVKMKEKGDIPEGYSVSREKKERFSLILESASTNQTSMYLCASSLFPGGASEQYFGPGTRLTVT.